Each of the 32 T cell receptor beta chains below was sequenced from the same sample in a study of blood T cell repertoires in COVID-19. Method: immunoSEQ multiplex PCR; TCRdb's copy keeps in-frame clones and lacks some. The sample yields about 190,000 clones, nearly 85% seen once. Sequencing was done on a sample of peripheral blood. All receptors derive from a woman between 25 and 40 years old with acute or convalescent COVID-19.

J is TRBJ2-7 and V is TRBV21-1; the table's D call TRBD1 went unverified against the DNA. TRBV21-1 is a documented pseudogene. The CDR3 is 13 residues long. Written as DNA, the CDR3 is TGTGCCAGCAGCCTTTGGCAGGACTACGAGCAGTACTTC. This sequence encodes CASSLWQDYEQYF.

This chain connects TRBV6-5 to TRBJ1-2; no firm D call. V was shortened by 0 bases and J by 3 bases, with 8 bases between the two germline ends. This CDR3 comprises 14 residues. Germline CDR1 MNHEY, CDR2 SVGAGI. The CDR3 DNA follows: TGTGCCAGCAGTTACTCAGCCGTTTACTATGGCTACACCTTC. As protein: CASSYSAVYYGYTF.

CDR3 in amino acids: CASSPRGRGGRSYEQYF. CDR3 sequence (DNA): TGTGCCAGTAGCCCAAGGGGTCGGGGAGGCCGATCCTACGAGCAGTACTTC. This chain links TRBV19 with TRBJ2-7, with D possibly matching TRBD2 (6 bases). Trimming took off 6 bases at V and 1 base at J, with 22 bases between the two ends. CDR1 and CDR2 (germline): LNHDA, SQIVND (reference sequence). This CDR3 is 17 amino acids long.

This chain uses TRBV7-2 with TRBJ1-1; TRBD1 is a possible D gene (5 bases). Per the germline V gene, CDR1 is SGHTA and CDR2 is FQGNSA. Trimming shortened V by 5 bases and J by 5 bases, and 15 bases separated the two germline ends. The CDR3 spans 14 residues. DNA of the CDR3: TGTGCCAGCAGCCCAACGATGGGGGGAACTGAAGCTTTCTTT. Translated: CASSPTMGGTEAFF.

This clone has just one count. The V and J genes are TRBV7-2 and TRBJ2-3, with 14 bases identical to TRBD2. This CDR3 comprises 17 residues. J was trimmed by 6 bases and V by 2 bases; bases with no gene match: 7. Germline V gene sequence: CDR1 SGHTA, CDR2 FQGNSA. The CDR3 DNA sequence: TGTGCCAGCAGCTTAAGGACTAGCGGGAGGTATAGGGATACGCAGTATTTT. Translating it yields CASSLRTSGRYRDTQYF.

The chain employs TRBV5-6 and TRBJ1-2; 11 nucleotides line up with TRBD1. Germline V CDR1 and CDR2: SGHDT, YYEEEE. The CDR3 is 14 amino acids. With V trimmed by 4 bases and J by 6 bases, 5 bases remained unmatched. Here the CDR3 reads CASSTPDRGHGYTF. CDR3 sequence (DNA): TGTGCCAGCAGCACCCCGGACAGGGGGCATGGCTACACCTTC.

The chain is built from TRBV19 and TRBJ2-5, with D possibly matching TRBD1 (5 bases). V was pared by 3 bases and J by 7 bases, with 9 bases between. CDR3 length equals 12 residues. CDR1 LNHDA and CDR2 SQIVND come from the germline V gene (reference sequence). CDR3 residues: CASSMQGLTQYF. The DNA for the CDR3 is TGTGCCAGTAGTATGCAGGGTCTGACCCAGTACTTC.

The chain combines TRBV15 with TRBJ2-7; 12 bases match TRBD1. Germline CDR1 and CDR2: LNHNV and YYDKDF (reference sequence). The trim removed 8 bases at V and 6 bases at J, leaving 2 bases unmatched. CDR3 length: 12 residues. The CDR3 protein is CATGTGGTEQYF. The DNA of the CDR3 is TGTGCCACCGGGACAGGGGGCACCGAGCAGTACTTC. The full variable domain, with the rest looked up from reference TRBV15 and TRBJ2-7, is DAMVIQNPRYQVTQFGKPVTLSCSQTLNHNVMYWYQQKSSQAPKLLFHYYDKDFNNEADTPDNFQSRRPNTSFCFLDIRSPGLGDTAMYLCATGTGGTEQYFGPGTRLTVT.

This sequence joins TRBV29-1 and TRBJ2-3; 10 nucleotides align to TRBD1. Losses at the gene ends were 5 bases for V and 0 bases for J; bases not matched to a gene: 2. CDR3 length: 14 amino acids. CDR1 is SQVTM, CDR2 ANQGSEA, per germline. CDR3 sequence: CSVRDRGSTDTQYF. The CDR3 DNA reads TGCAGCGTTCGGGACAGGGGAAGCACAGATACGCAGTATTTT.

The rearrangement links TRBV7-9 to TRBJ2-5, with TRBD1 matching over 7 bases. This CDR3 has 14 residues. Trimming at V came to 6 bases and at J to 3 bases, leaving 7 bases not matched to a gene. Germline-derived CDR1 and CDR2 are SEHNR and FQNEAQ (reference sequence). CDR3 in DNA: TGTGCCAGCAGACAGACAGGGTGGGAAGAGACCCAGTACTTC. Translated: CASRQTGWEETQYF.

The CDR3 nucleotides are TGTGCCAGCAGCTTAGGTTCCCGGACAGCCACCTCCTACAATGAGCAGTTCTTC. Amino acid sequence: CASSLGSRTATSYNEQFF. The chain recombines TRBV7-9 with TRBJ2-1; perhaps TRBD1 as D (6 bases). CDR1 is SEHNR, CDR2 FQNEAQ, per germline (reference sequence). This CDR3 contains 18 residues. The germline V and J ends were trimmed by 1 base and 0 bases, with 16 bases remaining between them.

This rearrangement joins TRBV5-1 to TRBJ1-1; TRBD1 matches 7 bases. Germline CDR1 and CDR2: SGHRS and YFSETQ. The CDR3 covers 15 residues. Losses at the gene ends were 3 bases for V and 0 bases for J; bases not matched to a gene: 5. CDR3 loop: CASSWEGTVNTEAFF. The CDR3, as DNA: TGCGCCAGCAGCTGGGAAGGGACAGTGAACACTGAAGCTTTCTTT.

The chain uses TRBV10-2 and TRBJ1-1, with D possibly matching TRBD1 (5 bases). This CDR3 region has 13 residues. Trimming cost V 0 bases and J 7 bases, with 9 bases left between them. CDR1 and CDR2 from the germline V gene are WSHSY and SAAADI. The CDR3 DNA is TGCGCCAGCAGTGAGTCTGGGGGGGGTGAAGCTTTCTTT. Translated, it gives CASSESGGGEAFF.

This clone was seen once. V usage is TRBV11-1 and J usage is TRBJ2-1, with 7 bases identical to TRBD2. CDR3 length: 15 residues. V was pared by 1 base and J by 6 bases, with 6 bases of the junction left unmatched. Germline CDR1 is SGHAT and CDR2 is FQDESV (reference sequence). CDR3 loop: CASSLVAGLSNEQFF. The DNA for the CDR3 is TGTGCCAGCAGCTTAGTAGCGGGTCTTAGCAATGAGCAGTTCTTC.

The V call is TRBV19, the J call TRBJ1-2; TRBD1 might be the D (6 bases). This CDR3 has 15 residues. CDR1 is LNHDA and CDR2 is SQIVND in the germline V gene (reference sequence). V lost 1 base to trimming and J lost 4 bases, with 13 bases between them. The CDR3 DNA follows: TGTGCCAGTAGTATAGGGGCAGGGGTAAGCTATGGCTACACCTTC. As protein: CASSIGAGVSYGYTF.

V usage is TRBV9 and J usage is TRBJ1-6; 8 nucleotides line up with TRBD1. Trimming at V came to 9 bases and at J to 5 bases, leaving 7 bases not matched to a gene. The CDR3 length is 14 residues. The germline gives CDR1 SGDLS, CDR2 YYNGEE. The CDR3 sequence: CATSGTGDNSPLHF. The CDR3 nucleotides read TGTGCCACCTCGGGGACAGGAGATAATTCACCCCTCCACTTT.

The chain combines TRBV7-2 with TRBJ1-2; TRBD1 matches at 9 bases. The germline V gene encodes CDR1 SGHTA and CDR2 FQGNSA. V trimming: 3 bases; J trimming: 0 bases; junction bases outside the gene matches: 5. This CDR3 is built from 16 residues. This CDR3 is CASSFGTGPSNYGYTF. CDR3 nucleotide sequence: TGTGCCAGCAGCTTCGGGACAGGGCCTTCTAACTATGGCTACACCTTC.

This clone was seen just once. The rearrangement joins TRBV27 to TRBJ1-6, with D tentatively TRBD1 (5 bases). V lost 5 bases, J lost 7 bases, and 15 bases lay in between. The CDR3 is 15 amino acids. Germline V lookup: CDR1 MNHEY, CDR2 SMNVEV (reference sequence). The CDR3 loop reads CASSPRGPTNSPLHF. Written as DNA, the CDR3 is TGTGCCAGCAGTCCGCGGGGACCGACAAATTCACCCCTCCACTTT.

CDR3 nucleotides: TGTGCCAGCAGTCGGGACAGGCTGACTAATTCACCCCTCCACTTT. Protein product: CASSRDRLTNSPLHF. The chain has TRBV4-2 and TRBJ1-6; 8 bases map to TRBD1. This CDR3 is built from 15 residues. The V gene's germline CDR1 is LGHNA and CDR2 YNFKEQ. The V segment lost 6 bases and the J segment 6 bases; nucleotides outside the gene matches: 7.

This clone was detected only a few times. The V call is TRBV3-1 (or the pseudogene TRBV3-2), the J call TRBJ2-3; possibly TRBD2 for D (5 bases). Germline V gene lookup returns CDR1 LGHDT and CDR2 YNNKEL (reference sequence). This CDR3 is built from 17 residues. Between the trimmed V and J ends, which lost 1 base and 3 bases, there was a span of 17 bases. The CDR3 region has the DNA TGTGCCAGCAGCCAAGTTATCGAGGGAGACGGTACAGATACGCAGTATTTT. It translates to CASSQVIEGDGTDTQYF.

This clone was recorded at least ten times. The V gene is TRBV5-1, the J gene TRBJ2-5; TRBD1 is a possible D gene (5 bases). The CDR3 sequence is 13 residues long. Germline assignment: CDR1 SGHRS and CDR2 YFSETQ. V lost 6 bases, J lost 4 bases, and 13 bases lay in between. The CDR3 sequence: CASTDSMGETQYF. CDR3 nucleotide sequence: TGCGCCAGCACCGACAGTATGGGAGAGACCCAGTACTTC. The full variable domain, completed using reference TRBV5-1 and TRBJ2-5, is KAGVTQTPRYLIKTRGQQVTLSCSPISGHRSVSWYQQTPGQGLQFLFEYFSETQRNKGNFPGRFSGRQFSNSRSEMNVSTLELGDSALYLCASTDSMGETQYFGPGTRLLVL.

The chain uses TRBV6-6 and TRBJ1-4; 10 bases match TRBD1. Germline loops: CDR1 MNHNY, CDR2 SVGAGI (reference sequence). The CDR3 length is 15 residues. V lost 7 bases, J lost 10 bases, and 12 bases stayed unmatched. The CDR3 reads CASTLRGQGWGKLFF. The CDR3 DNA is TGTGCCAGCACCCTAAGGGGACAGGGGTGGGGAAAACTGTTTTTT.

The V call is TRBV10-1, the J call TRBJ2-1; D is perhaps TRBD2 (5 bases). With 8 bases removed from V and 0 bases from J, the gap between germline ends came to 11 bases. CDR3 length: 14 amino acids. Germline CDR1 WNHNN, CDR2 SYGVQD (reference sequence). The CDR3 DNA follows: TGCGCCAGCCAAGCAAGCGGCTCCTACAATGAGCAGTTCTTC. This sequence encodes CASQASGSYNEQFF.

This clone was seen only once. The CDR3 DNA follows: TGTGCCTGGAGACAGGGGGCAGATCAGCCCCAGCATTTT. It encodes CAWRQGADQPQHF. This chain links TRBV30 with TRBJ1-5; 9 nucleotides line up with TRBD1. The CDR3 totals 13 residues. CDR1 and CDR2 (germline): GTSNPN, SVGIG (reference sequence). Trimming cost V 3 bases and J 5 bases; bases outside gene matches: 2.

In DNA form, the CDR3 reads TGTGCCAGCAGTTTTAGCGAAATCAATGAGCAGTTCTTC. Protein sequence: CASSFSEINEQFF. The chain uses TRBV12-3 or TRBV12-4 and TRBJ2-1, with D tentatively TRBD2 (5 bases). The length of the CDR3 is 13 residues. Deletions cut 3 bases from V and 6 bases from J, with 9 bases between.

The V gene is TRBV6-6, the J gene TRBJ1-2; maybe TRBD1 (6 bases). Germline lookup yields CDR1 MNHNY and CDR2 SVGAGI (reference sequence). The CDR3 is 12 amino acids. V lost 7 bases and J lost 3, with 9 bases in between. The CDR3 DNA reads as TGTGCCAGCATCTCAGGGGACTATGGCTACACCTTC. Translating it yields CASISGDYGYTF.

J is TRBJ2-7 and V is TRBV27, with a weak D call TRBD2 (6 bases). CDR1 is MNHEY and CDR2 is SMNVEV in the germline V gene (reference sequence). The CDR3 sequence is 14 residues long. Trimming left V 6 bases short and J 1 base short, with 13 bases between. The CDR3 loop is CASSDGGPSYEQYF. DNA for the CDR3: TGTGCCAGCAGCGACGGGGGTCCTTCCTACGAGCAGTACTTC.

This clone was counted many times. V is TRBV5-1 and J is TRBJ1-1; D ambiguous. The CDR3 is made up of 14 amino acids. V was shortened by 5 bases and J by 0 bases, with 11 bases between the two germline ends. In germline, CDR1 is SGHRS, CDR2 YFSETQ. CDR3 DNA sequence: TGCGCCAGCAGTAGATCCCTTATGAACACTGAAGCTTTCTTT. It is translated as CASSRSLMNTEAFF.

This chain links TRBV15 with TRBJ2-2, with TRBD1 identical over 7 bases. Germline CDR1 is LNHNV and CDR2 is YYDKDF (reference sequence). This CDR3 is 17 amino acids long. Trimming at V came to 3 bases and at J to 2 bases, leaving 9 bases not matched to a gene. The CDR3 region is CATSRGDGQANTGELFF. In nucleotides, the CDR3 is TGTGCCACCAGCAGGGGAGACGGACAGGCCAACACCGGGGAGCTGTTTTTT.

In this sample, this clone turned up once. The chain employs TRBV7-9 and TRBJ2-7, with TRBD2 matching over 7 bases. The CDR3 covers 14 residues. Looked up from germline, CDR1 is SEHNR and CDR2 is FQNEAQ (reference sequence). Trimming took 4 bases from V and 1 from J; bases not matched to a gene: 4. CDR3 DNA: TGTGCCAGCAGCTCCGAGCGGGAATCCTACGAGCAGTACTTC. Protein product: CASSSERESYEQYF.

The CDR3, as DNA: TGTGCCAGCAGCGAGTCGACAGGGACCCACTACGAGCAGTACTTC. As protein: CASSESTGTHYEQYF. The J gene is TRBJ2-7, the V gene TRBV9; 7 bases are shared with TRBD1. The CDR3 is 15 amino acids. J was trimmed by 3 bases and V by 3 bases; bases with no gene match: 9. Germline values: CDR1 SGDLS, CDR2 YYNGEE.

The V call is TRBV29-1, the J call TRBJ1-2; TRBD1 agrees at 9 bases. Germline V CDR1 and CDR2: SQVTM, ANQGSEA. The CDR3 is made up of 13 amino acids. The ends lost 4 bases at V and 1 base at J; junction bases unmatched: 1. CDR3 loop: CSVGDRVNYGYTF. In nucleotides, the CDR3 is TGCAGCGTTGGGGACAGGGTTAACTATGGCTACACCTTC.